This T cell receptor (beta chain) appears in the sequencing data of a study of cytomegalovirus exposure and HLA in healthy donors (dated by TCRdb to about 2017). In terms of the full investigation: An earlier analysis of several hundred of the donors reported 250 to 300 Gb of sequence data and some 120 million unique TCR beta sequences from approximately 180 million T cells. Around 320 gigabases of sequencing data and approximately 85 million unique TCR sequences were included in an early release covering 500 to 750 HLA-typed donors. Among the approximately 430 genotyped donors, approximately 82% belonged to the genetic ancestry cluster associated with self-reported Caucasian donors. The study aimed to test whether signatures of past pathogen exposure could be identified by cataloging public T cell receptors. Using immunosequencing, the study profiled T cell repertoires from roughly 650 subjects and related those repertoires to cytomegalovirus serostatus. Besides the first cohort of around 670 subjects, a separate validation cohort made up of 120 different subjects was used. The study combined high-throughput TCR immunosequencing, statistical association of individual TCRs with disease status, and machine learning to predict cytomegalovirus infection status. A later analysis re-analyzed previously published TCR beta repertoires from 500 to 700 donors and added high-resolution HLA genotyping to study TCR occurrence patterns. Rather than drawing on any new phenotypic data, the later analysis identified candidate immune exposures from TCR beta sequences and the way those sequences occurred across donors. An earlier analysis of roughly 580 of the donors used high-throughput TCR beta sequencing to judge whether each TCR beta V gene segment behaved as functional or pseudogenic. Donor age, sex, ethnicity and CMV serostatus were compiled alongside the repertoire data. Genome-wide SNP genotypes for about three fifths of the 666 donors were used in a later genetic analysis, which treated that subset as a discovery cohort. Every repertoire in the discovery cohort had been generated on one and the same sequencing platform. Class I and class II HLA loci were covered by the typing at four-digit resolution. The number of typed donors differed by locus: roughly 629-640 for A, B, C, DRB1 and DQB1; 500 to 550 for DQA1; 600 to 610 for DPA1; and some 450 for DPB1. Four or five DR-DQ haplotypes were handled as single units for association and clustering because linkage in the cohort was strong. Among around 400 genotyped donors of the cohort, an average of about 220,000 unique TCR beta nucleotide sequences was sequenced per donor, of which roughly 18% were non-productive.

Libraries were prepared through the immunoSEQ multiplex PCR assay. For the multiplex PCR, a mixture combining 60 forward primers for TCR Vbeta segments and 13 reverse primers for TCR Jbeta segments was used. Amplification of the CDR3 region of rearranged TCR beta genes was performed with a multiplex PCR assay on genomic DNA. Amplified TCR beta libraries were sequenced as 87-base-pair reads on the Illumina HiSeq System. Per the original workflow: Across the 700 or so repertoires, a later analysis counted tens of millions of unique TCR beta chains, roughly 11 million of which were shared by at least two donors. A nearest-neighbor algorithm error-corrected the raw reads and collapsed the reads into unique sequences, merging closely related sequences to remove PCR and sequencing errors. To assign V, D and J gene segments, CDR3 sequences were aligned to IMGT reference sequences. For a sequence to be retained, a match of at least six nucleotides was required to both a V gene segment and a J gene segment. A rearrangement counted as productive if the CDR3 had no stop codons and remained in frame with V and J, and every other rearrangement counted as non-productive. Following IMGT convention, CDR3 was defined as the stretch from the second conserved V-encoded cysteine to the conserved J-encoded phenylalanine. In an earlier analysis of around 600 of the donors, sequences lacking an unambiguous match to a single V gene segment were excluded. In an earlier analysis of 587 of the donors, V segments were called functional above 56.7% productive rearrangements and were called segregating when the between-donor standard deviation exceeded 5%. A statistical classification framework was developed to diagnose cytomegalovirus status using the catalog of TCR beta chain sequences. In a later analysis, TCR nucleotide sequences were compared against IMGT/GENE-DB human TR gene sequences so that V and J genes could be assigned. In a later analysis, CDR3 sequences and most-parsimonious VDJ recombination scenarios were assigned using the TCRdist pipeline. In a later analysis, each TCR beta chain was defined by its CDR3 amino acid sequence together with its V-gene family, and reads lacking a unique V-gene family were excluded. In a later analysis, around 650 highly shared, low-generation-probability nucleotide sequences were removed to address suspected cross-contamination and a sequencing artifact. In a later analysis, a clonal expansion index for each public chain was calculated from normalized within-repertoire ranks of inferred template counts. In a later analysis, generation probabilities were computed with a VDJ recombination model fitted to out-of-frame rearrangements, and the resulting probabilities were checked against IGoR. In a later analysis, hypergeometric tests were used to score TCR-TCR, TCR-HLA and TCR-CMV co-occurrence, with a repertoire-size bias correction applied to TCR pairs. A later analysis estimated false discovery rates by permuting HLA or CMV assignments 20 times. A later analysis grouped co-occurring TCRs with DBSCAN, adding TCRdist sequence similarity when clustering within HLA-allele-positive subsets. Repertoires with fewer than 30,000 or more than 120,000 public chains, plus five repertoires with anomalous nucleotide sharing, were excluded from co-occurrence clustering. As stored in TCRdb, this immuneACCESS dataset retains in-frame rearrangements with V and J assigned. A fraction of the clones does not appear; measured against another copy, unresolved V genes explain less than half of the discrepancy, and the remainder lacks a known reason. The V and J calls and clone size come from that table; D and trimming were worked out from the DNA. In all, the sample holds fewer than 200,000 clones, and around 90% of those were seen once. Under 1.2% of the sample is in the top ten clones.

What the research found in general, with its limitations: Because counts were too low, seventeen rarely observed V segments, including chromosome 9 orphons, were excluded from the earlier analysis of around 640 of the donors. The study listed 150 to 200 TCR beta chains as associated with cytomegalovirus. Most TCR sequences were seen in very few donors, while some public TCRs were found in many individuals. In a later analysis, TCR association rates were found to vary across HLA loci, with the most associated TCRs seen for DRB1 alleles and the fewest for HLA-C alleles. Because HLA typing was missing for some donors at each locus, association tests included only the typed subset. A further reported finding was that TCR beta sequences accurately predicted the HLA-A and HLA-B alleles for most subjects in the first cohort. In a later analysis, several top co-occurrence clusters were reported to appear linked to parvovirus B19, influenza, CMV and Epstein-Barr virus. Correlated functional status among segregating V segments might reflect linkage disequilibrium, but an unknown experimental factor could not be ruled out. A later analysis associated about 17,000 TCR beta sequences with specific HLA alleles at a false discovery rate of 0.05. An association between a missense DCLRE1C variant and V-gene and J-gene trimming of TCR beta chains was found in a later genetic analysis and replicated in an independent cohort. Compared with equally common non-associated chains, HLA-associated TCR beta chains in a later analysis were more clonally expanded and had lower generation probabilities. The cohort was sequenced for TCR beta chains only, and without alpha or paired-chain data the features that could be detected were limited. In vitro tests confirmed that a few of the cytomegalovirus-associated TCR beta chains recognize cytomegalovirus antigens. When HLA alleles, especially DR and DQ, strongly co-occurred, TCR associations were difficult to assign to individual alleles. In an earlier analysis of more than 500 of the donors, most TCR beta V segments appeared in productive rearrangements about 90% or about 30% of the time, broadly matching IMGT annotations. Presence/absence analyses assumed roughly uniform sequencing depth across donors, an assumption that may not hold. The only immune exposure information available for the cohort was CMV serostatus. A cluster of highly shared sequence variants was judged likely to represent a technical artifact of the sequencing pipeline. It was suggested by the authors that the approach could potentially be generalized to other disease states and immunological phenotypes. A later analysis found that most CMV-associated TCR beta chains appeared HLA-restricted, with HLA associations seemingly driven largely by CMV exposure. Compared with the roughly 670-donor mean, donors in an Asian-associated ancestry cluster had fewer N-insertions in productive TCRs, according to a later genetic analysis. In both the original and validation cohorts, the classifier was reported to diagnose cytomegalovirus status with high specificity and sensitivity.

The cohort consisted of 670 or so healthy bone marrow donors. At the time of sampling, all cohort members were nominally healthy, though unrecorded immune exposures were likely present. The donor tested CMV seronegative, placing the donor among the 300 to 400 seronegative members of the cohort. Each donor provided a peripheral blood sample, and peripheral blood mononuclear cells were used for TCR beta sequencing. The Qiagen DNeasy Blood Extraction Kit was used to extract genomic DNA from the blood cell samples. To note about this clone: Its antigen specificity is not known. No base-level quality is on record; no much larger clone is a single base apart.

This sequence originates from a boy aged 2 to 10 in good health and CMV-seronegative. The sample comprised PBMCs.

The DNA is TGTGCCAGCAGCCCGATACCGGGACTTCAGGGTCCCGGGGAGCTGTTTTTT. This codes for CASSPIPGLQGPGELFF. The chain was built from TRBV14 and TRBJ2-2; the D region possibly corresponds to TRBD2 (6 bases align). CDR3 length: 17 amino acids, cysteine to phenylalanine. Solely the CDR3 DNA is kept, with 51 bases framed from the first base. V gives up 4 bases and J gives up 6 bases, and the segment between their germline ends measures 21 bases. For CDR1 and CDR2, the germline V gene lists SGHDN and FVKESK. Joined to the reference TRBV14 and TRBJ2-2 proteins, this CDR3 gives the full variable domain: EAGVTQFPSHSVIEKGQTVTLRCDPISGHDNLYWYRRVMGKEIKFLLHFVKESKQDESGMPNNRFLAERTGGTYSTLKVQPAELEDSGVYFCASSPIPGLQGPGELFFGEGSRLTVL.